The clone carrying this T cell receptor beta chain occurred once. Germline-derived CDR1 and CDR2 are MGHRA and YSYEKL. V was trimmed by 4 bases and J by 9 bases, leaving 25 bases between them. This CDR3 is built from 17 residues. The data stem from a study of CD8+ T cells in alopecia areata. cDNA reverse transcribed from extracted RNA served as the sequencing template. Clones were read by immunoSEQ multiplex PCR, and TCRdb kept only the in-frame ones, dropping some. Here the sample spans 95,000 to 150,000 clones, approximately 47% being singletons. V is TRBV4-1 and J is TRBJ2-1, with D possibly being TRBD1 or TRBD2 (6 bases each). The source is a human donor with alopecia areata. Sequenced material: NKG2D-low CD8+ T cells sorted from blood. The CDR3 DNA sequence: TGCGCCAGCAGCCTAGCCGGGATTCGTGGAGAGGGGGGTGAGCAGTTCTTC. The encoded protein is CASSLAGIRGEGGEQFF.